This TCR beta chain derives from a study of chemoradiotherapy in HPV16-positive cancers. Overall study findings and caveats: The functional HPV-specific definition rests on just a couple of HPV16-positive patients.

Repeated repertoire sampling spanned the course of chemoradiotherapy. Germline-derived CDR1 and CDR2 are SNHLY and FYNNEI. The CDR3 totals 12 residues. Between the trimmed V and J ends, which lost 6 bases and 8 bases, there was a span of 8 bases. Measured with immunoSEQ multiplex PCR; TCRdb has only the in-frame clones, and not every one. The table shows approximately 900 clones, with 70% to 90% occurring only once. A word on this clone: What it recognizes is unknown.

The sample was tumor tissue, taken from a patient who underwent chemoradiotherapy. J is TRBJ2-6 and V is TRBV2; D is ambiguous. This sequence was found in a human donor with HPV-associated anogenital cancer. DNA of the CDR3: TGTGCCAGCAGGGCCGGACCCAACGTCCTGACTTTC. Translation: CASRAGPNVLTF.